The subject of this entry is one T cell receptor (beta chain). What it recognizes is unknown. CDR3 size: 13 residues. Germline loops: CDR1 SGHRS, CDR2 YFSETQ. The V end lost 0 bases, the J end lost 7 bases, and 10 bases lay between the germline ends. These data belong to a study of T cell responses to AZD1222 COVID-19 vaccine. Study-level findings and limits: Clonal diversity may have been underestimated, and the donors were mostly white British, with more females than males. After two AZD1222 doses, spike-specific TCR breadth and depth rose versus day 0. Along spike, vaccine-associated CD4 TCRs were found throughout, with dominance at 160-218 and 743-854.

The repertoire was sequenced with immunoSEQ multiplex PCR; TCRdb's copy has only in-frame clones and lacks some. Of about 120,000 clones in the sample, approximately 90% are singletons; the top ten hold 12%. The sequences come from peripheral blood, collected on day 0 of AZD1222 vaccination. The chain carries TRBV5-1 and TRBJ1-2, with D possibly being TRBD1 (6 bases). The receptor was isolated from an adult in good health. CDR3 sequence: CASSLADRRGYTF. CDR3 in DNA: TGCGCCAGCAGCTTGGCCGACAGGCGTGGCTACACCTTC. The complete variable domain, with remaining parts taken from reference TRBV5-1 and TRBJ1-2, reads KAGVTQTPRYLIKTRGQQVTLSCSPISGHRSVSWYQQTPGQGLQFLFEYFSETQRNKGNFPGRFSGRQFSNSRSEMNVSTLELGDSALYLCASSLADRRGYTFGSGTRLTVV.